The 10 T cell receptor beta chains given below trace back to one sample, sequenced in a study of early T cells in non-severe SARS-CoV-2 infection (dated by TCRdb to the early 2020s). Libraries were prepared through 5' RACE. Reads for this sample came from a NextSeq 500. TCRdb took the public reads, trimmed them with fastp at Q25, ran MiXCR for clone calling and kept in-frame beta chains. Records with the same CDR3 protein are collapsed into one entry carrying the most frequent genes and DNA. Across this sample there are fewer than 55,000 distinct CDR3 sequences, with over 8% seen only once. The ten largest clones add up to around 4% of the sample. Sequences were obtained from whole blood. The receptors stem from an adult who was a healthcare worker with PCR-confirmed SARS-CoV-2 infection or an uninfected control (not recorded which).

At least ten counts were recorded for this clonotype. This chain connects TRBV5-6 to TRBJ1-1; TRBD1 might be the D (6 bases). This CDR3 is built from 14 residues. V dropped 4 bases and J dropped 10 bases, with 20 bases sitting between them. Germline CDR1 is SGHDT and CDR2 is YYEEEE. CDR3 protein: CASSTAGQLQGAFF. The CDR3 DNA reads TGTGCCAGCAGCACAGCGGGACAACTCCAGGGAGCTTTCTTT.

The CDR3 protein is CAISAENTGELFF. In nucleotides, the CDR3 is TGTGCCATCAGTGCGGAGAACACCGGGGAGCTGTTTTTT. The chain recombines TRBV10-3 with TRBJ2-2; D not certain. Deletions cut 4 bases from V and 1 base from J, with 4 bases between. CDR1 ENHRY and CDR2 SYGVKD come from the germline V gene. The CDR3 runs 13 residues.

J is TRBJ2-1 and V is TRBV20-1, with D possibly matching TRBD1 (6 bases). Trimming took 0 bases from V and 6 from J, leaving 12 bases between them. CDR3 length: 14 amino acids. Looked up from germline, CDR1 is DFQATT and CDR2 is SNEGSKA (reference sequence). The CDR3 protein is CSARDFRGANEQFF. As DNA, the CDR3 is TGCAGTGCTAGAGATTTCAGGGGTGCCAATGAGCAGTTCTTC.

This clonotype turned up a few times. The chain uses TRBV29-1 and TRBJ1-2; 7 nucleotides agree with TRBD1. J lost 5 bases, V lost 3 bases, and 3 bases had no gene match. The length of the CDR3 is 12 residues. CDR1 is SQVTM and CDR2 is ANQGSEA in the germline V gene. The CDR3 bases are TGCAGCGTTGAGTCAGGGGGGTATGGCTACACCTTC. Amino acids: CSVESGGYGYTF.

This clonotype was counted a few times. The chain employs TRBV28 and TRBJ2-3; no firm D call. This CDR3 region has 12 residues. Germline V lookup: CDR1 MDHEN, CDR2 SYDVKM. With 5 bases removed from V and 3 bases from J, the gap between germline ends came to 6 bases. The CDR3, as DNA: TGTGCCAGCAGTCGACTTACAGATACGCAGTATTTT. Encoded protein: CASSRLTDTQYF.

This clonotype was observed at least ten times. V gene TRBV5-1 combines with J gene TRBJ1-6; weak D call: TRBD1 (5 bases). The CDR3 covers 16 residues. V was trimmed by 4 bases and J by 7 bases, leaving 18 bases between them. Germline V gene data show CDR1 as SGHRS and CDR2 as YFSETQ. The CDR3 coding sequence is TGCGCCAGCAGCGTCGGCGGGGGTATAGCAAATTCACCCCTCCACTTT. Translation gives CASSVGGGIANSPLHF.

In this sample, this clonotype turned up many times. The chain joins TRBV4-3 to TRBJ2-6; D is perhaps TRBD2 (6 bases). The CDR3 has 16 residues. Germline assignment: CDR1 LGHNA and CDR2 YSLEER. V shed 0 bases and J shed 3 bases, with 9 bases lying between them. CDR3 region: CASSQDPGDGANVLTF. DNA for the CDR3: TGCGCCAGCAGCCAAGATCCGGGAGATGGGGCCAACGTCCTGACTTTC.

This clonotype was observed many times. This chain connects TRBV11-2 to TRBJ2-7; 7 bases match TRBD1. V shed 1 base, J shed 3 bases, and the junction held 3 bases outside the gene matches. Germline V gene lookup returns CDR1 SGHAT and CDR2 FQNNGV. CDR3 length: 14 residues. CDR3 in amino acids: CASSLGTGNYEQYF. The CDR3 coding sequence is TGTGCCAGCAGCTTAGGGACAGGTAACTACGAGCAGTACTTC.

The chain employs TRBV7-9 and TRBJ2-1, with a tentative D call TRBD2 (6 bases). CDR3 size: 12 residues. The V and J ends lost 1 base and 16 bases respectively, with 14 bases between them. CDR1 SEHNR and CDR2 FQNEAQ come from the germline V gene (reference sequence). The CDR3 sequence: CASSLETSGGFF. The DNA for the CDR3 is TGTGCCAGCAGCTTAGAGACTAGTGGGGGATTCTTC.

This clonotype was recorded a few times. In nucleotides, the CDR3 is TGTGCCAGCAGTCTCGGGGGTACCTATGGCTACACCTTC. Its protein product is CASSLGGTYGYTF. The rearrangement joins TRBV7-9 to TRBJ1-2; weak D call: TRBD1 (5 bases). CDR3 length equals 13 residues. The germline CDR1 and CDR2 sequences are SEHNR and FQNEAQ (reference sequence). The V end lost 6 bases, the J end lost 4 bases, and 12 bases lay between the germline ends.